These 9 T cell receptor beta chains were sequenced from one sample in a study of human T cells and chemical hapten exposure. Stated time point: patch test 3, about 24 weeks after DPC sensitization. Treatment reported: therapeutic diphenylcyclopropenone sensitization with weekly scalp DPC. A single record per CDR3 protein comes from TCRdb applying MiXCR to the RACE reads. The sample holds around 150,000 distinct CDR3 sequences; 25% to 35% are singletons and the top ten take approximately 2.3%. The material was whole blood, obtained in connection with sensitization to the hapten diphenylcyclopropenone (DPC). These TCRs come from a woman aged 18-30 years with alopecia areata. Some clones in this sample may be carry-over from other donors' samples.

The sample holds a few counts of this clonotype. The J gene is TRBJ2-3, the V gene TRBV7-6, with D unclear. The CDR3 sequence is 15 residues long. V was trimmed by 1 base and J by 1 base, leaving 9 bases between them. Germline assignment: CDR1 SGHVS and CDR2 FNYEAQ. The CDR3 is CASSLGLGGTDTQYF. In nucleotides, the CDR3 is TGTGCCAGCAGCTTAGGACTTGGGGGCACAGATACGCAGTATTTT.

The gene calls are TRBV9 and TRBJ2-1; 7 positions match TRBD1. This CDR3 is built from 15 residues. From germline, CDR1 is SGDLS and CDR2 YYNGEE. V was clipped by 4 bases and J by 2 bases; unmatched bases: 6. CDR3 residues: CASSLAGGTYNEQFF. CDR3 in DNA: TGTGCCAGCAGCCTCGCAGGGGGTACCTACAATGAGCAGTTCTTC. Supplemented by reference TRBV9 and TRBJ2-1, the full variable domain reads DSGVTQTPKHLITATGQRVTLRCSPRSGDLSVYWYQQSLDQGLQFLIQYYNGEERAKGNILERFSAQQFPDLHSELNLSSLELGDSALYFCASSLAGGTYNEQFFGPGTRLTVL.

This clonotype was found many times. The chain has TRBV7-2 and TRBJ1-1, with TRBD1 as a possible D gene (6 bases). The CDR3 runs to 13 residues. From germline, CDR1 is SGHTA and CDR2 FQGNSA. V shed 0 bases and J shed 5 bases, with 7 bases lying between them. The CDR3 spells CASSLAQGTEAFF. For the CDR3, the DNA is TGTGCCAGCAGCTTAGCCCAGGGGACTGAAGCTTTCTTT.

CDR3 in DNA: TGTGCCAGCAGCGCCCAACAGGGCACCCCCTATTCACCCCTCCACTTT. It codes for CASSAQQGTPYSPLHF. The chain has TRBV7-2 and TRBJ1-6, with TRBD1 as a possible D gene (6 bases). The germline CDR1 and CDR2 sequences are SGHTA and FQGNSA. The CDR3 spans 16 residues. Deletions cut 5 bases from V and 8 bases from J, with 19 bases between.

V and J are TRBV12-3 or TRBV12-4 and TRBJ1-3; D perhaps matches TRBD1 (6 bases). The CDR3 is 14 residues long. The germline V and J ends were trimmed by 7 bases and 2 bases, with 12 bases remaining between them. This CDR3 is CASTPTGAGNTIYF. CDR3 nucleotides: TGTGCCAGCACCCCGACAGGTGCTGGAAACACCATATATTTT.

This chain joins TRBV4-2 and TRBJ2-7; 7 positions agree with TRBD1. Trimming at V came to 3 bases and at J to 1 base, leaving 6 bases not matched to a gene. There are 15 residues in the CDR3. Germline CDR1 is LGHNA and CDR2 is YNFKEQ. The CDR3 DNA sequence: TGTGCCAGCAGCCACGGACAGGCCGAGTCCTACGAGCAGTACTTC. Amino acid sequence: CASSHGQAESYEQYF.

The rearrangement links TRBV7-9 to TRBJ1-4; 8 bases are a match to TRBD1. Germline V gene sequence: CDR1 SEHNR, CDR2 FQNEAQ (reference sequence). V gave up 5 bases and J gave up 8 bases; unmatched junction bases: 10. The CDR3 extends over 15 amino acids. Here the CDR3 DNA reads TGTGCCAGCAGCACCACAGGGGGTGCGGAAGAAAAACTGTTTTTT. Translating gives CASSTTGGAEEKLFF.

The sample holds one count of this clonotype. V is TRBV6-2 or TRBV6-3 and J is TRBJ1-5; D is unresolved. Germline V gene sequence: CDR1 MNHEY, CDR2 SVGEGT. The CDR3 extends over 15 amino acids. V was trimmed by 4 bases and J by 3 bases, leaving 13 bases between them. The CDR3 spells CASSWLRALNQPQHF. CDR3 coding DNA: TGTGCCAGCAGTTGGCTACGGGCGCTCAATCAGCCCCAGCATTTT.

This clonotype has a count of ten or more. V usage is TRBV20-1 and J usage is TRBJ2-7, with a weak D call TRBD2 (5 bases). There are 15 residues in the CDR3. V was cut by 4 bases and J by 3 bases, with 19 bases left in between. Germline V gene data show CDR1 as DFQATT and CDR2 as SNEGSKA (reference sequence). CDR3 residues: CSAMGERTYLYEQYF. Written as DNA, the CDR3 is TGCAGTGCTATGGGTGAGAGGACTTACCTCTACGAGCAGTACTTC.